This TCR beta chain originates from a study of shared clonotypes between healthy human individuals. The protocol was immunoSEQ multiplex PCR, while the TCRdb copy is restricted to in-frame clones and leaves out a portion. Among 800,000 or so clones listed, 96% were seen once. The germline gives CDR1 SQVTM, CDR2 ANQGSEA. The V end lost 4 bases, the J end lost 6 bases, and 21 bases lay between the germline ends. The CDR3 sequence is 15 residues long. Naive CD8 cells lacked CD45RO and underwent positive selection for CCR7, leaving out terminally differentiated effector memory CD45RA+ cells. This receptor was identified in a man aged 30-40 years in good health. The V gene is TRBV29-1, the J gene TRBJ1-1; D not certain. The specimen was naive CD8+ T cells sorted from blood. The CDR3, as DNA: TGCAGCGTTGCCGGCGGCCAGGAGCGGGGAGCTGAAGCTTTCTTT. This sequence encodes CSVAGGQERGAEAFF.